This passage covers 9 T cell receptor beta chains from one sample sequenced in a study of T-cell reconstitution after alpha-beta-depleted transplantation in children. The TCRbeta library incorporated unique molecular identifiers. Each CDR3 protein is one row after TCRdb ran MiXCR on the PCR reads. The table has about 600,000 distinct CDR3 sequences, around 23% seen once. The sequences come from PBMCs, mostly from graft donor cells, collected 360 days after TCRalphabeta/CD19-depleted stem cell transplant. These receptors all come from a boy younger than two who had a stem cell transplant for acute myeloid leukemia, so the T cells may come from the graft donor.

The rearrangement joins TRBV29-1 to TRBJ2-5; 11 bases fit TRBD1. In germline, CDR1 is SQVTM, CDR2 ANQGSEA. The V gene end was trimmed by 7 bases and the J gene end by 5 bases; junction bases not matched to a gene: 6. CDR3 size: 13 residues. The CDR3 spells CSEGTGGSETQYF. The CDR3 nucleotides read TGCAGCGAGGGGACAGGGGGGAGTGAGACCCAGTACTTC.

This clonotype turned up a few times. The rearrangement links TRBV24-1 to TRBJ2-5; the match to TRBD1 covers 7 bases. J was trimmed by 5 bases and V by 1 base; bases with no gene match: 9. Germline V gene data show CDR1 as KGHDR and CDR2 as SFDVKD. The CDR3 sequence is 16 residues long. This chain's CDR3 is CATSDFSGQDGETQYF. The CDR3, as DNA: TGTGCCACCAGTGATTTCTCTGGACAGGATGGGGAGACCCAGTACTTC.

V usage is TRBV18 and J usage is TRBJ1-1, with 7 positions matching TRBD1. J lost 4 bases, V lost 5 bases, and 16 bases had no gene match. Germline CDR1 KGHSH, CDR2 LQKENI. The length of the CDR3 is 17 residues. In DNA form, the CDR3 reads TGTGCCAGCTCATCCGGACAGGCACCACAGACCTTCACTGAAGCTTTCTTT. It encodes CASSSGQAPQTFTEAFF. Drawing the rest from reference TRBV18 and TRBJ1-1, the complete variable domain is NAGVMQNPRHLVRRRGQEARLRCSPMKGHSHVYWYRQLPEEGLKFMVYLQKENIIDESGMPKERFSAEFPKEGPSILRIQQVVRGDSAAYFCASSSGQAPQTFTEAFFGQGTRLTVV.

This clonotype was seen more than once but under ten times. The chain couples TRBV7-3 to TRBJ2-1; D might be TRBD2 (7 bases). The germline gives CDR1 SGHTA, CDR2 FQGTGA. Trimming left V 2 bases short and J 5 bases short, with 16 bases between. The CDR3 contains 16 residues. In DNA, the CDR3 is TGTGCCAGCAGCTTAGTGGCGGGGGCTCCTCACAATGAGCAGTTCTTC. It encodes CASSLVAGAPHNEQFF.

The V call is TRBV29-1, the J call TRBJ1-1; D possibly corresponds to TRBD1 (5 bases). CDR3 length equals 13 residues. Trimming took off 5 bases at V and 1 base at J, with 11 bases between the two ends. Germline assignment: CDR1 SQVTM and CDR2 ANQGSEA. CDR3 protein: CSVMGGGNTEAFF. The CDR3, as DNA: TGCAGCGTTATGGGCGGGGGGAACACTGAAGCTTTCTTT.

This clonotype was recorded at least ten times. The chain uses TRBV7-2 and TRBJ2-7, with 10 bases matching TRBD2. The CDR3 length is 15 residues. J lost 1 base, V lost 4 bases, and 4 bases had no gene match. Germline CDR1 is SGHTA and CDR2 is FQGNSA. The CDR3 is CASSYSGGSSYEQYF. For the CDR3, the DNA is TGTGCCAGCAGCTATAGCGGGGGGTCGTCCTACGAGCAGTACTTC.

The chain has TRBV12-3 or TRBV12-4 and TRBJ2-7; 8 bases match TRBD2. CDR3 length equals 13 residues. V was pared by 9 bases and J by 0 bases, with 4 bases of the junction left unmatched. This CDR3 reads CASTSGGSYEQYV. The CDR3 coding sequence is TGTGCCAGTACAAGCGGGGGCTCCTACGAGCAGTACGTC.

The rearrangement uses TRBV12-3 or TRBV12-4 and TRBJ1-6; D might be TRBD1 (5 bases). Trimming stripped 8 bases from V and 14 bases from J, with 25 bases between. This CDR3 is 15 amino acids long. CDR3 sequence reads: CASGRDSRGKAALHF. CDR3 nucleotides: TGTGCCAGCGGGCGAGACAGCCGCGGGAAGGCCGCCCTCCACTTT.

The rearrangement links TRBV7-3 to TRBJ2-3; weak D call: TRBD1 (7 bases). The V end was cut by 5 bases, the J end by 4 bases, with 19 bases between. The germline gives CDR1 SGHTA, CDR2 FQGTGA. CDR3 size: 16 residues. CDR3 nucleotide sequence: TGTGCCAGCAGCCTCGGAGGGGGCTTTAAGGCAGATACGCAGTATTTT. As protein: CASSLGGGFKADTQYF.